The rows below give T cell receptor beta chains drawn from one sample of a study of shared clonotypes between healthy human individuals. Sequencing was performed with immunoSEQ multiplex PCR; in TCRdb, only in-frame clones are kept and a portion is missing. The table shows about 1.1 million clones, with around three quarters occurring only once. Sample: memory CD4+ T cells from PBMCs. Every receptor here comes from a man aged 18 to 29 in good health. Some clones in this sample may be carry-over from other donors' samples. The CDR3 runs from the conserved cysteine through the conserved F or W. The D gene is left open where the match is weak. Clone size is not always given. Where it is, it says once, few, many or a class for expanded clones.

TRBD2,TRBJ2-1,TRBV28,.,TGTGCCAGCAAGGTCCACGGGGGGTGGAATGAGCAGTTCTTC,CASKVHGGWNEQFF
.,TRBJ2-7,TRBV28,.,TGTGCCAGCACGGCGGGAACGGCGTACGAGCAGTACTTC,CASTAGTAYEQYF
.,TRBJ1-1,TRBV6-5,.,TGTGCCAGCAGTTACCCTGGCCTTAAAGAGGGAGCTTTCTTT,CASSYPGLKEGAFF
.,TRBJ2-5,TRBV28,.,TGTGCCAGCAGTTTTTTCGCAGGGCTAGAGACCCAGTACTTC,CASSFFAGLETQYF
.,TRBJ1-1,TRBV15,.,TGTGCCACCAGCAGATTCCGCACCGGGAACACTGAAGCTTTCTTT,CATSRFRTGNTEAFF
.,TRBJ1-3,TRBV5-4,.,TGTGCCAGCAGCTTGCAGGGCTCTGGAAACACCATATATTTT,CASSLQGSGNTIYF
.,TRBJ1-4,TRBV4-1,.,TGCGCCACCAGCTCGTGGATTTCCAATGAAAAACTGTTTTTT,CATSSWISNEKLFF
.,TRBJ1-4,TRBV7-8,many,TGTGCCAGCAGAAATCGGGCGGATGAAAAACTGTTTTTT,CASRNRADEKLFF
TRBD2,TRBJ2-7,TRBV7-7,.,TGTGCCAGCAGCCCAACTGCTAGCGGGAGCTTCGGGCAGTACTTC,CASSPTASGSFGQYF
.,TRBJ1-5,TRBV28,few,TGTGCCAGCAGTTTCCCTTTTAACCCCAACCAGCCCCAGCATTTT,CASSFPFNPNQPQHF
TRBD1,TRBJ2-3,TRBV14,.,TGTGCCAGCAGCCGGGACAGCCTCACAGATACGCAGTATTTT,CASSRDSLTDTQYF
.,TRBJ2-7,TRBV4-3,.,TGCGCCAGCAGCCAAGAATGGGGTAACGACTACGAGCAGTACTTC,CASSQEWGNDYEQYF
TRBD2,TRBJ2-3,TRBV5-1,.,TGCGCCAGCAGCCCAGCGGGAGGGGCCGGAGATACGCAGTATTTT,CASSPAGGAGDTQYF
TRBD2,TRBJ2-1,TRBV2,.,TGTGCCAGCAGGCGAACTAGCGGGAGGGGCAATGAGCAGTTCTTC,CASRRTSGRGNEQFF
TRBD1,TRBJ2-1,TRBV4-2,.,TGTGCCAGCAGCCGGGACAGAGCCTACAATGAGCAGTTCTTC,CASSRDRAYNEQFF
TRBD1,TRBJ2-5,TRBV5-1,once,TGCGCCAGCAGCTGGGGGACAGGGGTCGAGACCCAGTACTTC,CASSWGTGVETQYF
.,TRBJ2-7,TRBV5-1,.,TGCGCCAGCAGCTTGGCGGAGACTGCGGCCCCCTACGAGCAGTACTTC,CASSLAETAAPYEQYF
.,TRBJ1-2,TRBV28,.,TGTGCCAGCAGTTGGAGGGTGATGAGTAACTATGGCTACACCTTC,CASSWRVMSNYGYTF
TRBD1,TRBJ2-7,TRBV4-2,.,TGTGCCAGCAGCCAAGGGACAGGGGGACTCTACGAGCAGTACTTC,CASSQGTGGLYEQYF
TRBD1,TRBJ2-5,TRBV6-1,.,TGTGCCAGCAGTGTGGCTCGACAGGGCCGGGAGACCCAGTACTTC,CASSVARQGRETQYF
.,TRBJ1-1,TRBV27,few,TGTGCCAGCAGTCATGGACAGTCCACTGAAGCTTTCTTT,CASSHGQSTEAFF
.,TRBJ2-7,TRBV6-6,.,TGTGCCAGCGCTGGGGGCTACGAGCAGTACTTC,CASAGGYEQYF
TRBD1,TRBJ1-1,TRBV7-2,once,TGTGCCAGCAGCGCCGGACAGGGGAGGGGGACGAACACTGAAGCTTTCTTT,CASSAGQGRGTNTEAFF
.,TRBJ1-1,TRBV14,.,TGTGCCAGCAGCCAAGGGTGGGGGCTCACTGAAGCTTTCTTT,CASSQGWGLTEAFF
.,TRBJ2-3,TRBV20-1,.,TGCAGTGCTAGCCCCTCGGGCACGCAGTATTTT,CSASPSGTQYF
.,TRBJ2-7,TRBV15,.,TGTGCCACCAGCAGAACGGGCACCTACTCCTACGAGCAGTACTTC,CATSRTGTYSYEQYF
.,TRBJ2-3,TRBV27,.,TGTGCCAGCAGTTTTTGGGGCGCAGATACGCAGTATTTT,CASSFWGADTQYF
TRBD1,TRBJ2-5,TRBV2,few,TGTGCCAGCAGTAACAGGGGGCGGAAAGAGACCCAGTACTTC,CASSNRGRKETQYF
.,TRBJ2-5,TRBV11-1,few,TGTGCCAGCAGCCCCCGGAGGCGACAGGTACAAGAGACCCAGTACTTC,CASSPRRRQVQETQYF
.,TRBJ2-3,TRBV7-9,.,TGTGCCAGCAGCCCCCCCGGAGGGGGACTATATACGCAGTATTTT,CASSPPGGGLYTQYF
.,TRBJ1-2,TRBV4-3,few,TGCGCCAGCAGCCGAGACTCCCTCGGTAACTATGGCTACACCTTC,CASSRDSLGNYGYTF
TRBD1,TRBJ1-2,TRBV10-3,.,TGTGCCATCAGCGGGGACAGGGAATATGGCTACACCTTC,CAISGDREYGYTF
.,TRBJ1-1,TRBV4-2,.,TGTGCCAGCAGCAAAGGTGGAGGGGTCCCTGAAGCTTTCTTT,CASSKGGGVPEAFF
TRBD2,TRBJ2-1,TRBV10-2,.,TGCGCCAGCGCAACTTCTAGCGGGGGTCTTAATGAGCAGCTCTTC,CASATSSGGLNEQLF
TRBD1,TRBJ2-7,TRBV19,.,TGTGCCAGTAGTCGGACAGGGGGGTACGAGCAGTACTTC,CASSRTGGYEQYF
.,TRBJ2-7,TRBV9,once,TGTGCCAGCAGCGGCCCTCTAGCGATAGTAGGCTACGAGCAGTACTTC,CASSGPLAIVGYEQYF
TRBD2,TRBJ2-5,TRBV6-5,.,TGTGCCAGCAGGGCTAGCGGACCCCCAGAGACCCAGTACTTC,CASRASGPPETQYF
.,TRBJ2-7,TRBV5-4,once,TGTGCCAGCAGCTTGGAGGCAGGCTCTAACGAGCAGTACTTC,CASSLEAGSNEQYF
.,TRBJ2-1,TRBV6-6,few,TGTGCCAGCAGGACACAGGGTTACAATGAGCAGTTCTTC,CASRTQGYNEQFF
TRBD1,TRBJ1-1,TRBV28,few,TGTGCCAGCACCTCCGGACAGGGTGGCACTGAAGCTTTCTTT,CASTSGQGGTEAFF
.,TRBJ1-5,TRBV6-1,.,TGTGCCAGCGCCACCAATCAGCCCCAGCATTTT,CASATNQPQHF
TRBD1,TRBJ2-2,TRBV5-4,.,TGTGCCAGCAGCCCTAGAGCCGGGACAGGGACCGGGGAGCTGTTTTTT,CASSPRAGTGTGELFF
.,TRBJ1-1,TRBV5-1,.,TGCGCCAGCAGCTTGGTCCCGGGGGGCACTGAAGCTTTCTTT,CASSLVPGGTEAFF
TRBD1,TRBJ1-3,TRBV14,.,TGTGCCAGCAGCCCGACAGGGCAAGGAAACACCATATATTTT,CASSPTGQGNTIYF
.,TRBJ1-1,TRBV7-8,.,TGTGCCAGCACCAAAAAGGGGGAGAACACTGAAGCTTTCTTT,CASTKKGENTEAFF
TRBD2,TRBJ2-5,TRBV7-8,.,TGTGCCAGCAGCTTAGCCCTAGCGGGAGGGCGAGAGACCCAGTACTTC,CASSLALAGGRETQYF
TRBD2,TRBJ2-1,TRBV5-1,.,TGCGCCAGCTCTCAGGGACTAGCGGGAGGGGACCATGAGCAGTTCTTC,CASSQGLAGGDHEQFF
TRBD2,TRBJ2-7,TRBV11-2,.,TGTGCCAGCAGCTTTCCGGGACTAGCCTCCGAGCAGTACTTC,CASSFPGLASEQYF
.,TRBJ2-7,TRBV5-4,.,TGTGCCAGCAGCTTGGTTCAGCAGCCCTACGAGCAGTACTTC,CASSLVQQPYEQYF
TRBD1,TRBJ2-5,TRBV7-3,.,TGTGCCAGCAGCCGCGGACAGGGAGAGACCCAGTACTTC,CASSRGQGETQYF
.,TRBJ2-2,TRBV30,.,TGTGCCTGGAGTGTTTCTTGGGGGCGCAGAACCGGGGAGCTGTTTTTT,CAWSVSWGRRTGELFF
TRBD1,TRBJ2-1,TRBV14,.,TGTGCCAGCAGCCCTTGGACAGGGAGATTCAATGAGCAGTTCTTC,CASSPWTGRFNEQFF